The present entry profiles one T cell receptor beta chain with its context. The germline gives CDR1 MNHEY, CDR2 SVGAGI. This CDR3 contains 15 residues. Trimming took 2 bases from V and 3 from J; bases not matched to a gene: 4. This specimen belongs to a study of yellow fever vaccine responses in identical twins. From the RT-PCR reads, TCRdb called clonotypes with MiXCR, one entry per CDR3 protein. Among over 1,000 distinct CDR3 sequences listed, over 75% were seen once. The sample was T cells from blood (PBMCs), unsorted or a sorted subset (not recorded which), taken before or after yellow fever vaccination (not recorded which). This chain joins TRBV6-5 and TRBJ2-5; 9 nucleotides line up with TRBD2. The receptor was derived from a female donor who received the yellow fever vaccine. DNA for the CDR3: TGTGCCAGCAGTTACCAGGTAGCGGGAGAAGAGACCCAGTACTTC. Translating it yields CASSYQVAGEETQYF.